These T cell receptor beta chains were read from a single sample in a study of T cells in Graves' hyperthyroidism and ophthalmopathy. Each CDR3 protein gets one entry after TCRdb re-called the multiplex PCR reads with MiXCR. The data contain hundreds of thousands of distinct CDR3 sequences, roughly 32% of them singletons. The material sequenced was blood. Receptors originate from a woman aged 40 to 50 with Graves' hyperthyroidism. CDR3s include the opening cysteine and the closing phenylalanine or tryptophan. D genes are given only for firm matches.

TRBJ2-3	NA	TRBV7-2	CASSFRPGDTQYF
TRBJ2-1	TRBD1	TRBV19	CASAGQGADEQFF
TRBJ1-1	NA	TRBV6-5	CAIKWKRDTEAFF
TRBJ1-6	NA	TRBV24-1	CATSDRTGYNSPLHF
TRBJ1-1	NA	TRBV7-3	CASSSPPGPIGTEAFF
TRBJ1-6	TRBD1	TRBV15	CATSRTGVNSPLHF
TRBJ1-2	NA	TRBV9	CASSPRQAKGHYGYTF
TRBJ1-1	TRBD1	TRBV12-3/TRBV12-4	CAGTGGDSQGNTEAFF
TRBJ2-5	TRBD2	TRBV12-3/TRBV12-4	CASSLVSGGPVATQYF
TRBJ1-2	NA	TRBV25-1	CASREDSVGYTF
TRBJ2-7	TRBD2	TRBV10-1	CASSESCLAGPSCEQYF
TRBJ2-6	NA	TRBV9	CASSPQGFAGANVLTF
TRBJ1-2	NA	TRBV9	CASSAFISQGYTF
TRBJ1-5	TRBD1	TRBV6-5	CASMRTGPNQPQHF
TRBJ2-7	TRBD2	TRBV5-8	CASSPTSASSYEQYF
TRBJ2-5	NA	TRBV7-2	CASIPIGGETQYF
TRBJ1-1	NA	TRBV7-9	CASSQGSPMNTEAFF
TRBJ1-1	TRBD1	TRBV6-1	CASSRGQEEVNTEAFF
TRBJ1-1	NA	TRBV4-3	CASSQVTGLTEAFF
TRBJ1-1	TRBD1	TRBV20-1	CSARDREAGEAFF
TRBJ1-5	NA	TRBV7-8	CASSLDVAGNQPQHF
TRBJ2-7	NA	TRBV29-1	CSAAEPGTYEQYF
TRBJ1-6	TRBD1	TRBV7-8	CASSLRTGSNSPLHF
TRBJ2-7	TRBD1	TRBV5-1	CASSLGQGDNEQYF
TRBJ1-6	NA	TRBV7-2	CASSLVDQGSLHF
TRBJ1-5	TRBD1	TRBV19	CASTITGTANQPQHF
TRBJ1-3	TRBD1	TRBV7-9	CASSLDRGGSGNTIYF
TRBJ1-1	TRBD1	TRBV7-2	CASSRRGQPNTEAFF
TRBJ1-1	NA	TRBV7-9	CASSLKGMGNTEAFF
TRBJ1-1	NA	TRBV6-5	CASTWGPDTEAFF
TRBJ2-7	TRBD1	TRBV7-9	CASSLARDSYEQYF
TRBJ1-2	TRBD1	TRBV7-9	CASSLNMHRGYGYTF
TRBJ2-7	NA	TRBV10-3	CAISERSPTSSYEQYF
TRBJ1-1	TRBD1	TRBV24-1	CATSDSRQGYYTEAFF
TRBJ1-2	NA	TRBV7-8	CASSLGPVGPYGYTF
TRBJ2-5	NA	TRBV20-1	CSAHSPKETQYF
TRBJ1-1	NA	TRBV19	CATRDSIEAFF
TRBJ1-4	TRBD1	TRBV6-5	CASSRTGTGDEKLFF
TRBJ2-5	NA	TRBV6-1	CASSTSIGLQETQYF
TRBJ2-5	NA	TRBV10-3	CAISDGPSGETQYF
TRBJ1-5	NA	TRBV12-3/TRBV12-4	CASSLARKGDQPQHF
TRBJ2-5	NA	TRBV24-1	CATGSGPLETQYF
TRBJ1-1	NA	TRBV20-1	CSARTLGATEAFF
TRBJ1-1	TRBD1	TRBV10-2	CASSAWTGTGATEAFF
TRBJ1-5	NA	TRBV2	CASSGTNNQPQHF
TRBJ2-7	NA	TRBV14	CASSQEVLGFSYEQYF
NA	NA	TRBV6-2/TRBV6-3	CASSYLRTETQYF
TRBJ2-5	TRBD2	TRBV20-1	CSARVLTSGTPETQYF
TRBJ1-2	NA	TRBV4-2	CASSQDSPGAKYGYTF
TRBJ2-7	NA	TRBV11-2	CASSFYRGREYEQYF